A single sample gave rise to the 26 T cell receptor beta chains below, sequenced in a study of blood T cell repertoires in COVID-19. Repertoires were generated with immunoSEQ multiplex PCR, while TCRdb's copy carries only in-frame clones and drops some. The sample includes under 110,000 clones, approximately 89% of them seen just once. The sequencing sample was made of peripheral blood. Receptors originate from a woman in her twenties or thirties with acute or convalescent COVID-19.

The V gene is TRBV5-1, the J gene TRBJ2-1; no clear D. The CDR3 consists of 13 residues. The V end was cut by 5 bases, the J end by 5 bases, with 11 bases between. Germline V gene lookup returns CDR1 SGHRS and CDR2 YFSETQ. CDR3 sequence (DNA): TGCGCCAGCAGTGTCATAGTGGACAATGAGCAGTTCTTC. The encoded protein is CASSVIVDNEQFF.

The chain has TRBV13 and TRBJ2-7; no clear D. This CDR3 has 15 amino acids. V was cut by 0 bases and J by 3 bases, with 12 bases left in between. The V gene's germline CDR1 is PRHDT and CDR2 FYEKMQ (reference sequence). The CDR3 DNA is TGTGCCAGCAGCTTAGGCGCACAGAATTTCTACGAGCAGTACTTC. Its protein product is CASSLGAQNFYEQYF.

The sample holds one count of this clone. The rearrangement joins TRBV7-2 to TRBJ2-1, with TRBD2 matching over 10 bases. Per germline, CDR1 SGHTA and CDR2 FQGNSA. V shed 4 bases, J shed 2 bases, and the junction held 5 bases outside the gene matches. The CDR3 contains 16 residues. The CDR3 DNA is TGTGCCAGCAGCTACCCTGGGACTAGCGCCTACAATGAGCAGTTCTTC. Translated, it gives CASSYPGTSAYNEQFF.

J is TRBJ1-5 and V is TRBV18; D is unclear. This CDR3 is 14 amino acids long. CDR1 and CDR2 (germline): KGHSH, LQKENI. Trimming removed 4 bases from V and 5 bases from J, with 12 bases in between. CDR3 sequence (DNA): TGTGCCAGCTCACTCCTGGACGGGGATCAGCCCCAGCATTTT. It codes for CASSLLDGDQPQHF.

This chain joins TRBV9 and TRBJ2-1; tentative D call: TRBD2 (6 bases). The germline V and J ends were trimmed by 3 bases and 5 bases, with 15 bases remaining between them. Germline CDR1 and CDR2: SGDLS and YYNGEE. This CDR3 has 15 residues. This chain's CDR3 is CASSGGLTGHNEQFF. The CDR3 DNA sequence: TGTGCCAGCAGCGGGGGACTGACGGGGCACAATGAGCAGTTCTTC.

The CDR3 protein is CASSPGTSGGYTQYF. Here the CDR3 DNA reads TGCGCCAGCAGCCCAGGGACTAGCGGGGGATATACGCAGTATTTT. This sequence joins TRBV5-1 and TRBJ2-3; TRBD2 matches at 14 bases. CDR3 size: 15 residues. Germline CDR1 reads SGHRS; CDR2 reads YFSETQ. V lost 4 bases to trimming and J lost 7 bases; unmatched junction nucleotides: 5.

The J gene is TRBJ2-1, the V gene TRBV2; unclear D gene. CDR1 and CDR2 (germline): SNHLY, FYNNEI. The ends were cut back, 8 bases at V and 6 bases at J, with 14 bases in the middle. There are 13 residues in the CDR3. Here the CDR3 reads CASGFRLSNEQFF. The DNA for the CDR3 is TGTGCCAGCGGCTTCCGACTCTCCAATGAGCAGTTCTTC.

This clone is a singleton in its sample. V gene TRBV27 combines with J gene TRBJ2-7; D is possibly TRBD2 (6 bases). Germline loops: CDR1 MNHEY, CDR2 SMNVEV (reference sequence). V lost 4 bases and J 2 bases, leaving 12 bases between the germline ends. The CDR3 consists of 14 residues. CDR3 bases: TGTGCCAGCAGTTCAGGACTAACCGCCTACGAGCAGTACTTC. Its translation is CASSSGLTAYEQYF.

The CDR3 coding sequence is TGTGCCAGCAGTGAGCGGGGTCGGGCCTACGAGCAGTACTTC. Encoded protein: CASSERGRAYEQYF. The J gene is TRBJ2-7, the V gene TRBV2, with a weak D call TRBD2 (6 bases). Germline CDR1 SNHLY, CDR2 FYNNEI. Trimming took off 3 bases at V and 2 bases at J, with 11 bases between the two ends. The CDR3 sequence is 14 residues long.

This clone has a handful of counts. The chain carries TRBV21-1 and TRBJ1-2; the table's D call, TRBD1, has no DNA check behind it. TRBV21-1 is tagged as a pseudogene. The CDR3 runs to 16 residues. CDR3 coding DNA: TGTGCCAGCAGCAAAGTGCCAAAAAGGGGCCACTATGGCTACACCTTC. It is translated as CASSKVPKRGHYGYTF.

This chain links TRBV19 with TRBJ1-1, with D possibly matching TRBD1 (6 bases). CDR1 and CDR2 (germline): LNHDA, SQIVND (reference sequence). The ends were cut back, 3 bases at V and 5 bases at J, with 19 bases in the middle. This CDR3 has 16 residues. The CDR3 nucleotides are TGTGCCAGTAGTATTTTAACAGGGAGAGGTCGGACTGAAGCTTTCTTT. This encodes CASSILTGRGRTEAFF. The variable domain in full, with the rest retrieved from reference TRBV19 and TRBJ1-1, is DGGITQSPKYLFRKEGQNVTLSCEQNLNHDAMYWYRQDPGQGLRLIYYSQIVNDFQKGDIAEGYSVSREKKESFPLTVTSAQKNPTAFYLCASSILTGRGRTEAFFGQGTRLTVV.

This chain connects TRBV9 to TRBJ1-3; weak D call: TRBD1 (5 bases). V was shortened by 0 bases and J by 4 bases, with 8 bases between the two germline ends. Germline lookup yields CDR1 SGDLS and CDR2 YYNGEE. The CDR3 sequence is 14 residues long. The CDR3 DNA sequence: TGTGCCAGCAGCGTAGCGGGGGAAGGAAACACCATATATTTT. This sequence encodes CASSVAGEGNTIYF.

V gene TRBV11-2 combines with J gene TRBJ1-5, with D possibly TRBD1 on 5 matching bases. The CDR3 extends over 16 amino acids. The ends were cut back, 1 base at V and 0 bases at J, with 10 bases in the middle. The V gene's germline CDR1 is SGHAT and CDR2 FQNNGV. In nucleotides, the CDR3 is TGTGCCAGCAGCTTAGTGGGGGGGTATAGCAATCAGCCCCAGCATTTT. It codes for CASSLVGGYSNQPQHF.

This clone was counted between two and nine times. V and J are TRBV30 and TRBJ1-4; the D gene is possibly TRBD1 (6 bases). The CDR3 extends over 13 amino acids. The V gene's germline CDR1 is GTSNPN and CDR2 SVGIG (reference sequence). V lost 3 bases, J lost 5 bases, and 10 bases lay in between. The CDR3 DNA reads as TGTGCCTGGAGCCGAGACAGGAATGAAAAACTGTTTTTT. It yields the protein CAWSRDRNEKLFF.

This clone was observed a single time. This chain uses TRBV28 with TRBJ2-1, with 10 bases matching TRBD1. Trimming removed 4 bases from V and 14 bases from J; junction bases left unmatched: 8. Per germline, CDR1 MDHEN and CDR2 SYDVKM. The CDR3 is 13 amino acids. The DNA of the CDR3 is TGTGCCAGCAGTTCCCCGACAGGGGGCAAGGAGTTCTTC. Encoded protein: CASSSPTGGKEFF.

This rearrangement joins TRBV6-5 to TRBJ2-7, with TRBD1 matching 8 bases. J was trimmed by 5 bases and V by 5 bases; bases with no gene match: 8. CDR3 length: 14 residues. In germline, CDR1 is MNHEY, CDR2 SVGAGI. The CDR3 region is CASSRRTGRDEQYF. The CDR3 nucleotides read TGTGCCAGCAGTCGCAGGACAGGGCGAGACGAGCAGTACTTC.

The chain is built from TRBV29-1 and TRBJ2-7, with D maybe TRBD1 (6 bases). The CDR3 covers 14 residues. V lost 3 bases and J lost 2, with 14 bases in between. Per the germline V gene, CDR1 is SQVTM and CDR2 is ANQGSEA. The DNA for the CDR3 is TGCAGCGTTGATGTCTGGGGACACCCCTACGAGCAGTACTTC. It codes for CSVDVWGHPYEQYF.

The CDR3 coding sequence is TGTGCCAGCTCACCTCAACAGGGGAACACTGAAGCTTTCTTT. Translated: CASSPQQGNTEAFF. The chain is built from TRBV18 and TRBJ1-1, with D perhaps TRBD1 (6 bases). Per germline, CDR1 KGHSH and CDR2 LQKENI. CDR3 size: 14 residues. With 3 bases removed from V and 1 base from J, the gap between germline ends came to 9 bases.

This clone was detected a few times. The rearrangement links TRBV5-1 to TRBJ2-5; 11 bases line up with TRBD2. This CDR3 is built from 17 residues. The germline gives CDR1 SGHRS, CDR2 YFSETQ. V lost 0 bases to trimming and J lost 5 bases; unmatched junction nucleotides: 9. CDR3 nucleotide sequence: TGCGCCAGCAGCTTGGCTACTAGCGGGGGTGTGAGGGAGACCCAGTACTTC. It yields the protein CASSLATSGGVRETQYF.

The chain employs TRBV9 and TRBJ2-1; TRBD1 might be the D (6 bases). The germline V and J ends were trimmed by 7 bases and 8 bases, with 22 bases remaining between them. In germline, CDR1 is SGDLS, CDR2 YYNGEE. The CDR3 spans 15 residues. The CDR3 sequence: CASHSGGGIRDEQFF. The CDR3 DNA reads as TGTGCCAGCCACTCGGGTGGGGGCATAAGGGATGAGCAGTTCTTC.

The CDR3 loop reads CASSMISVGANVLTF. DNA for the CDR3: TGTGCCAGTAGTATGATTTCGGTTGGGGCCAACGTCCTGACTTTC. The rearrangement uses TRBV19 and TRBJ2-6; D gene unclear. The V and J ends lost 3 bases and 3 bases respectively, with 9 bases between them. CDR3 length equals 15 residues. Germline lookup yields CDR1 LNHDA and CDR2 SQIVND (reference sequence). Using reference TRBV19 and TRBJ2-6 for the parts outside the CDR3, the full variable domain is DGGITQSPKYLFRKEGQNVTLSCEQNLNHDAMYWYRQDPGQGLRLIYYSQIVNDFQKGDIAEGYSVSREKKESFPLTVTSAQKNPTAFYLCASSMISVGANVLTFGAGSRLTVL.

The CDR3 region is CASSLGGAEDTQYF. In DNA form, the CDR3 reads TGTGCCAGCAGCTTAGGGGGGGCCGAAGATACGCAGTATTTT. The V and J genes are TRBV7-3 and TRBJ2-3; D is perhaps TRBD2 (7 bases). Trimming took off 2 bases at V and 5 bases at J, with 11 bases between the two ends. This CDR3 region has 14 residues. Germline V gene sequence: CDR1 SGHTA, CDR2 FQGTGA.

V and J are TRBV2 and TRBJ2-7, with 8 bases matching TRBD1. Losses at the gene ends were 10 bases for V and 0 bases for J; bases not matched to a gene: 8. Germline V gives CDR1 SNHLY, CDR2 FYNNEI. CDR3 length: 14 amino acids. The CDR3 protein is CAKQGGLTSYEQYF. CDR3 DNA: TGTGCCAAACAGGGGGGTTTAACCTCCTACGAGCAGTACTTC.

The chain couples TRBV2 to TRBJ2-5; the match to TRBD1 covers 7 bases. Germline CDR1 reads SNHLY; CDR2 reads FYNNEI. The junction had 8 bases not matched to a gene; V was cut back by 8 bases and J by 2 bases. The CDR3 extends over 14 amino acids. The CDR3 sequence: CASHPPGGQETQYF. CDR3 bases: TGTGCCAGCCACCCACCAGGGGGTCAAGAGACCCAGTACTTC.

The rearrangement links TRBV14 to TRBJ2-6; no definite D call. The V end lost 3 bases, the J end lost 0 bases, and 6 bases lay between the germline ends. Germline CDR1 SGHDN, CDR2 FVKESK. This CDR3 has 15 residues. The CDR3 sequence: CASSQRDSGANVLTF. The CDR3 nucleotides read TGTGCCAGCAGCCAGCGCGACTCTGGGGCCAACGTCCTGACTTTC.

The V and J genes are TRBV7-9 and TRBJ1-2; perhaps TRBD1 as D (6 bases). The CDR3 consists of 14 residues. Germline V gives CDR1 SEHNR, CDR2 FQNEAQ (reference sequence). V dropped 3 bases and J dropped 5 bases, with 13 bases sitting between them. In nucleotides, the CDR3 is TGTGCCAGCAGCTTGGACAGTTGGCGGTATGGCTACACCTTC. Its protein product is CASSLDSWRYGYTF.